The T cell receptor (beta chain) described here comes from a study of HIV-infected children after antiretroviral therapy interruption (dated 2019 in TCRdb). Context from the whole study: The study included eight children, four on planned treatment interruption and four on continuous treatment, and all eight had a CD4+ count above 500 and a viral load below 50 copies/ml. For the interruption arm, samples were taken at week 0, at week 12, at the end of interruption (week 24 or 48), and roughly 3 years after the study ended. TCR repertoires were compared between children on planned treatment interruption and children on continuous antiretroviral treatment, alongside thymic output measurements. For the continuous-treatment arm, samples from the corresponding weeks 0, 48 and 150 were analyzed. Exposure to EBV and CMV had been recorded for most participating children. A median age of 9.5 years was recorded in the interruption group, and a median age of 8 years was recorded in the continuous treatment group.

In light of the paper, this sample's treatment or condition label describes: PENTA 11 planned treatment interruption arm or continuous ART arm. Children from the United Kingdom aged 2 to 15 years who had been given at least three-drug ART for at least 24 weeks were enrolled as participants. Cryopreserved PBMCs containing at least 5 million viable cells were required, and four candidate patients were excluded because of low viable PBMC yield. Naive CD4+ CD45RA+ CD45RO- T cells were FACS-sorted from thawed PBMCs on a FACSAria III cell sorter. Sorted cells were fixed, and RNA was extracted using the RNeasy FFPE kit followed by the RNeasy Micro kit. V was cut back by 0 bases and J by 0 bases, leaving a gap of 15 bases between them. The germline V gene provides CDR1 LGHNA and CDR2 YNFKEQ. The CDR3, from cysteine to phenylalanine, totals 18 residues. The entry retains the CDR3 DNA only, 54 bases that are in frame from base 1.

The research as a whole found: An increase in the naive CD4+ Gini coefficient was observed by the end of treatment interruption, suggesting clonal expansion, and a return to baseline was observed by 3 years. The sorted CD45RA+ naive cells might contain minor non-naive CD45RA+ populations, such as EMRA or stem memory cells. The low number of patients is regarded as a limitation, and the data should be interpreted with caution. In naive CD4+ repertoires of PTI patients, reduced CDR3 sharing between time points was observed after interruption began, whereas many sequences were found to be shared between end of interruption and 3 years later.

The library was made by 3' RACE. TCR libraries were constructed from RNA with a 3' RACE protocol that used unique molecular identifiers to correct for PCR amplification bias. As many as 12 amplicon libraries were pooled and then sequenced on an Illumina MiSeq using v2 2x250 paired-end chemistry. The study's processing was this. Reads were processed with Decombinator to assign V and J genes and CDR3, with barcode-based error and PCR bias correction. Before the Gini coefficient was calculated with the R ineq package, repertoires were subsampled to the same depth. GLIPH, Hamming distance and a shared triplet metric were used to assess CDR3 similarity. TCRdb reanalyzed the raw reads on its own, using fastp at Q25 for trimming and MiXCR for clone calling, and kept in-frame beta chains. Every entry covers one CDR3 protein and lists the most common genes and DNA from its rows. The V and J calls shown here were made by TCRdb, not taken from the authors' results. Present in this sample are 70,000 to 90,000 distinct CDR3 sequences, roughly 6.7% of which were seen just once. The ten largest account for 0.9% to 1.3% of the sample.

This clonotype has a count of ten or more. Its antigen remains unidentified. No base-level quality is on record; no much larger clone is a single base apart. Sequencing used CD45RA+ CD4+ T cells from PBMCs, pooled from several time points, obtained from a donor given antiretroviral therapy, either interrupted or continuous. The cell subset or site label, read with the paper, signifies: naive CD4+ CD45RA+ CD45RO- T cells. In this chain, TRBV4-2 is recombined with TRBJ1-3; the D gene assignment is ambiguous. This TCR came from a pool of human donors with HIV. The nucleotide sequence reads TGTGCCAGCAGCCAAGACCCCCCGGCAGTACTCTCTGGAAACACCATATATTTT. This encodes CASSQDPPAVLSGNTIYF.